The next 14 T cell receptor beta chains were all read from a single sample in a study of cytomegalovirus exposure and HLA in healthy donors. PCR amplification relied on 60 Vbeta primers (plus 13 Jbeta primers). Profiling relied on immunoSEQ multiplex PCR, and the TCRdb table lists in-frame clones only, not all of them. Of some 120,000 clones listed, 79% are singletons. The specimen sequenced was PBMCs. The receptors originated from a man in his thirties or forties in good health and CMV-seropositive.

The V call is TRBV2, the J call TRBJ1-6; TRBD1 agrees at 8 bases. The CDR3 consists of 16 residues. Losses at the gene ends were 5 bases for V and 7 bases for J; bases not matched to a gene: 10. In germline, CDR1 is SNHLY, CDR2 FYNNEI. CDR3 sequence reads: CASSQDRAGNNSPLHF. Written as DNA, the CDR3 is TGTGCCAGCAGTCAGGACAGGGCAGGGAACAATTCACCCCTCCACTTT.

The genes are TRBV5-1 and TRBJ2-7, with TRBD1 matching 12 bases. CDR1 is SGHRS and CDR2 is YFSETQ in the germline V gene. The trim removed 4 bases at V and 4 bases at J, leaving 6 bases unmatched. This CDR3 contains 15 residues. Here the CDR3 DNA reads TGCGCCAGCAGCCCCGGGGACAGGGGGCTTTACGAGCAGTACTTC. Residues: CASSPGDRGLYEQYF.

The CDR3: CASSYYGQGNQPQHF. CDR3 nucleotides: TGTGCCAGCAGTTACTATGGACAGGGCAATCAGCCCCAGCATTTT. The rearrangement joins TRBV6-6 to TRBJ1-5; 7 bases match TRBD1. The CDR3 runs 15 residues. CDR1 is MNHNY and CDR2 is SVGAGI in the germline V gene (reference sequence). The V gene end was trimmed by 1 base and the J gene end by 2 bases; junction bases not matched to a gene: 2.

This chain links TRBV5-6 with TRBJ2-7; D not resolved. This CDR3 comprises 12 residues. Trimming took off 1 base at V and 6 bases at J, with 8 bases between the two ends. The germline CDR1 and CDR2 sequences are SGHDT and YYEEEE. CDR3: CASSLLSGEQYF. CDR3 in DNA: TGTGCCAGCAGCTTGCTATCGGGCGAGCAGTACTTC.

V usage is TRBV5-1 and J usage is TRBJ2-7; 10 bases are shared with TRBD1. The CDR3 sequence is 16 residues long. The trim removed 2 bases at V and 5 bases at J, leaving 10 bases unmatched. CDR1 is SGHRS, CDR2 YFSETQ, per germline. DNA for the CDR3: TGCGCCAGCAGCTTCTTAGGGACAGGGGTCCGTGACGAGCAGTACTTC. Translating it yields CASSFLGTGVRDEQYF. The full variable domain, with the rest looked up from reference TRBV5-1 and TRBJ2-7, is KAGVTQTPRYLIKTRGQQVTLSCSPISGHRSVSWYQQTPGQGLQFLFEYFSETQRNKGNFPGRFSGRQFSNSRSEMNVSTLELGDSALYLCASSFLGTGVRDEQYFGPGTRLTVT.

The V and J genes are TRBV21-1 and TRBJ1-4; the D call of TRBD1 is as the table states it, not checked on the DNA. TRBV21-1 is noted as a pseudogene. The CDR3 contains 19 residues. Here the CDR3 reads CASSKLGQGLRPFDEKLFF. The CDR3 nucleotides are TGTGCCAGCAGCAAACTCGGGCAGGGCTTACGACCTTTCGACGAAAAACTGTTTTTT.

The CDR3, as DNA: TGCGCCAGCAGCTTGGCAGGGCTAGCGGGAGACAATGAGCAGTTCTTC. Translated: CASSLAGLAGDNEQFF. This chain links TRBV5-1 with TRBJ2-1; the match to TRBD2 covers 10 bases. Germline loops: CDR1 SGHRS, CDR2 YFSETQ. The CDR3 contains 16 residues. Germline trimming cut 0 bases from V and 5 bases from J; bases unmatched to any gene: 5.

The J gene is TRBJ2-1, the V gene TRBV7-9; TRBD2 aligns across 8 bases. This CDR3 comprises 19 residues. The ends lost 4 bases at V and 8 bases at J; junction bases unmatched: 22. Germline V lookup: CDR1 SEHNR, CDR2 FQNEAQ (reference sequence). This CDR3 is CASSSATGTKGGRFHEQFF. In nucleotides, the CDR3 is TGTGCCAGCAGCTCGGCAACAGGGACGAAGGGCGGGAGGTTCCATGAGCAGTTCTTC.

Turning to this clone: The junction and the germline gene differ at one end; a read error may be behind it. The chain recombines TRBV7-9 with TRBJ1-1, with D hard to call. CDR1 and CDR2 (germline): SEHNR, FQNEAQ (reference sequence). The CDR3 length is 14 residues. The CDR3 loop reads CSSSPGFRDTEAFF. CDR3 DNA sequence: TGTTCCAGCAGTCCGGGATTCCGGGACACTGAAGCTTTCTTT.

The chain carries TRBV19 and TRBJ1-5; TRBD1 agrees at 12 bases. J lost 6 bases, V lost 5 bases, and 5 bases had no gene match. The CDR3 runs to 15 residues. In germline, CDR1 is LNHDA, CDR2 SQIVND (reference sequence). CDR3 coding DNA: TGTGCCAGTAGTCTGGGGACAGGGGGCGGTCAGCCCCAGCATTTT. Its protein product is CASSLGTGGGQPQHF.

The chain combines TRBV5-1 with TRBJ2-1; 8 nucleotides line up with TRBD2. Germline V CDR1 and CDR2: SGHRS, YFSETQ. Trimming cost V 0 bases and J 5 bases; bases outside gene matches: 4. The CDR3 spans 15 residues. The CDR3 nucleotides are TGCGCCAGCAGCTTGGCAGCGGGGGCCCACAATGAGCAGTTCTTC. It encodes CASSLAAGAHNEQFF.

This clone appeared once. The chain is built from TRBV5-1 and TRBJ1-3; D is unclear. The CDR3 has 14 residues. Germline values: CDR1 SGHRS, CDR2 YFSETQ. V lost 5 bases and J lost 3, with 12 bases in between. The CDR3 reads CASRNTGSGNTIYF. The CDR3 DNA sequence: TGCGCCAGCAGGAATACGGGGAGTGGAAACACCATATATTTT.

The CDR3 loop is CASREGSTDTQYF. DNA of the CDR3: TGTGCCAGCAGGGAGGGGAGCACAGATACGCAGTATTTT. The V and J genes are TRBV2 and TRBJ2-3; D perhaps matches TRBD2 (6 bases). The germline CDR1 and CDR2 sequences are SNHLY and FYNNEI. Trimming pared 6 bases from V and 0 bases from J, leaving 7 bases between. The CDR3 consists of 13 residues.

This clone was counted a few times. This chain uses TRBV20-1 with TRBJ2-7; unclear D gene. The CDR3 consists of 9 residues. Germline CDR1 reads DFQATT; CDR2 reads SNEGSKA (reference sequence). V was pared by 6 bases and J by 4 bases, with 4 bases between. CDR3 nucleotide sequence: TGCAGTGCACTATACGAGCAGTACTTC. This translates into CSALYEQYF.